The 9 T cell receptor beta chains presented below share a single source sample, sequenced in a study of blood T cell repertoires in COVID-19. Using immunoSEQ multiplex PCR, the repertoire was profiled, and TCRdb retains in-frame clones only, with some absent. The data show around 270,000 clones, with approximately 90% seen just once and 0.7% to 0.9% held by the top ten. Sequencing was done on a sample of peripheral blood. These receptor sequences come from a man younger than 45 with acute or convalescent COVID-19.

The chain employs TRBV21-1 and TRBJ1-5. TRBV21-1 is labeled a pseudogene. There are 16 residues in the CDR3. The CDR3 here is CASSKARDFLGQPQHF. The CDR3 DNA follows: TGTGCCAGCAGCAAAGCGCGGGACTTTTTGGGTCAGCCCCAGCATTTT.

This clone was observed a few times. The chain joins TRBV28 to TRBJ1-6; D gene ambiguous. The CDR3 runs 12 residues. Between the trimmed V and J ends, which lost 5 bases and 10 bases, there was a span of 9 bases. Germline V gene data show CDR1 as MDHEN and CDR2 as SYDVKM. The CDR3 bases are TGTGCCAGCAGTGAGAGTCTGTCACCCCTCCACTTT. Protein: CASSESLSPLHF. Combining the CDR3 with reference TRBV28 and TRBJ1-6 gives the whole variable domain DVKVTQSSRYLVKRTGEKVFLECVQDMDHENMFWYRQDPGLGLRLIYFSYDVKMKEKGDIPEGYSVSREKKERFSLILESASTNQTSMYLCASSESLSPLHFGNGTRLTVT.

The genes are TRBV6-5 and TRBJ2-2, with TRBD2 matching 10 bases. The ends lost 2 bases at V and 0 bases at J; junction bases unmatched: 0. Germline CDR1 reads MNHEY; CDR2 reads SVGAGI. The CDR3 is 16 amino acids. CDR3 region: CASSYLAGANTGELFF. The CDR3 region has the DNA TGTGCCAGCAGTTACCTAGCGGGAGCGAACACCGGGGAGCTGTTTTTT.

V usage is TRBV6-1 and J usage is TRBJ1-6, with a possible D match to TRBD1 (6 bases). This CDR3 comprises 16 residues. V lost 1 base and J 4 bases, leaving 11 bases between the germline ends. Germline CDR1 MNHNS, CDR2 SASEGT. The CDR3 reads CASSEVRGGYNSPLHF. CDR3 DNA: TGTGCCAGCAGTGAAGTGAGGGGGGGGTATAATTCACCCCTCCACTTT.

This chain uses TRBV9 with TRBJ1-2; 7 bases line up with TRBD1. Germline loops: CDR1 SGDLS, CDR2 YYNGEE. The CDR3 length is 15 residues. V lost 4 bases, J lost 0 bases, and 6 bases stayed unmatched. The CDR3 here is CASSLGQPANYGYTF. The DNA of the CDR3 is TGTGCCAGCAGCTTGGGACAGCCAGCTAACTATGGCTACACCTTC.

This clone showed up just a few times. This sequence joins TRBV7-3 and TRBJ2-1; 12 nucleotides align to TRBD2. The CDR3 spans 15 residues. The trim removed 3 bases at V and 7 bases at J, leaving 4 bases unmatched. Germline assignment: CDR1 SGHTA and CDR2 FQGTGA. DNA for the CDR3: TGTGCCAGCAGCTTGCTAGCGGGAGGGCAAAATGAGCAGTTCTTC. This translates into CASSLLAGGQNEQFF.

The chain employs TRBV2 and TRBJ1-2; no definite D call. Looked up from germline, CDR1 is SNHLY and CDR2 is FYNNEI. The CDR3 is 13 amino acids. V lost 4 bases and J lost 6, with 12 bases in between. The CDR3 loop is CASSGTEVHGYTF. As DNA, the CDR3 is TGTGCCAGCAGTGGGACGGAGGTTCATGGCTACACCTTC. Filled out from reference TRBV2 and TRBJ1-2, the complete variable domain reads EPEVTQTPSHQVTQMGQEVILRCVPISNHLYFYWYRQILGQKVEFLVSFYNNEISEKSEIFDDQFSVERPDGSNFTLKIRSTKLEDSAMYFCASSGTEVHGYTFGSGTRLTVV.

This chain uses TRBV7-8 with TRBJ1-4, with D perhaps TRBD1 (5 bases). This CDR3 has 15 residues. Germline CDR1 is SGHVS and CDR2 is FQNEAQ. Trimming stripped 5 bases from V and 5 bases from J, with 15 bases between. The CDR3 DNA follows: TGTGCCAGCAGCGAAACAACAGGAGAAAATGAAAAACTGTTTTTT. Translated: CASSETTGENEKLFF. The whole variable domain, filled in from reference TRBV7-8 and TRBJ1-4, reads GAGVSQSPRYKVAKRGQDVALRCDPISGHVSLFWYQQALGQGPEFLTYFQNEAQLDKSGLPSDRFFAERPEGSVSTLKIQRTQQEDSAVYLCASSETTGENEKLFFGSGTQLSVL.

The chain recombines TRBV3-1 (or the pseudogene TRBV3-2) with TRBJ1-2; TRBD1 is a possible D gene (6 bases). The germline V and J ends were trimmed by 10 bases and 5 bases, with 20 bases remaining between them. Germline CDR1 and CDR2: LGHDT and YNNKEL (reference sequence). The CDR3 has 14 residues. Here the CDR3 reads CATSRQDFGYGYTF. The CDR3 bases are TGTGCCACCTCAAGACAGGACTTTGGTTATGGCTACACCTTC.